Listed here are 24 T cell receptor beta chains from one sample, sequenced in a study of cytomegalovirus exposure and HLA in healthy donors. Vbeta (60) and Jbeta (13) primers were used in the PCR. Some clones are missing from TCRdb's copy, which holds only in-frame ones; the method was immunoSEQ multiplex PCR. The data contain some 150,000 clones, approximately 76% of them singletons. The sequenced sample consisted of PBMCs. The receptors shown here come from a man aged 55 to 70 in good health and CMV-seronegative.

The CDR3, as DNA: TGCAGCGTTGAAGAAGGAGGGATCGGGGAGACCCAGTACTTC. Amino acids: CSVEEGGIGETQYF. The chain combines TRBV29-1 with TRBJ2-5, with D possibly matching TRBD2 (6 bases). The germline CDR1 and CDR2 sequences are SQVTM and ANQGSEA. The V gene lost 0 bases and the J gene lost 5 bases, with 13 bases spanning the gap. CDR3 length: 14 amino acids. Looking up the rest from reference TRBV29-1 and TRBJ2-5 gives the full variable domain: SAVISQKPSRDICQRGTSLTIQCQVDSQVTMMFWYRQQPGQSLTLIATANQGSEATYESGFVIDKFPISRPNLTFSTLTVSNMSPEDSSIYLCSVEEGGIGETQYFGPGTRLLVL.

The chain combines TRBV19 with TRBJ1-1; no reliable D call. The CDR3 has 16 amino acids. V dropped 3 bases and J dropped 1 base, with 15 bases sitting between them. Per the germline V gene, CDR1 is LNHDA and CDR2 is SQIVND (reference sequence). The DNA for the CDR3 is TGTGCCAGTAGTATCGGACTTCCGATATGGAACACTGAAGCTTTCTTT. Translating it yields CASSIGLPIWNTEAFF.

The chain couples TRBV9 to TRBJ2-2; a possible D gene is TRBD2 (5 bases). Deletions cut 5 bases from V and 6 bases from J, with 17 bases between. This CDR3 has 15 amino acids. CDR1 is SGDLS, CDR2 YYNGEE, per germline. The CDR3 nucleotides are TGTGCCAGCAGAGAAACAGCGGCCGACGCCGGGGAGCTGTTTTTT. Translation gives CASRETAADAGELFF.

This chain links TRBV19 with TRBJ1-5, with D uncertain. V dropped 8 bases and J dropped 0 bases, with 11 bases sitting between them. The germline V gene encodes CDR1 LNHDA and CDR2 SQIVND (reference sequence). This CDR3 comprises 14 residues. This CDR3 is CASLDNDSNQPQHF. The CDR3 coding sequence is TGTGCCAGTCTCGACAATGATAGCAATCAGCCCCAGCATTTT.

V is TRBV7-2 and J is TRBJ2-2; D uncertain. This CDR3 is built from 15 residues. Germline V gene data show CDR1 as SGHTA and CDR2 as FQGNSA. The V and J ends lost 2 bases and 6 bases respectively, with 13 bases between them. The CDR3 nucleotides are TGTGCCAGCAGCTTACTAGTAGGCCGGGCCGGGGAGCTGTTTTTT. It yields the protein CASSLLVGRAGELFF.

The rearrangement joins TRBV18 to TRBJ1-5; TRBD1 is a possible D gene (5 bases). Trimming left V 6 bases short and J 2 bases short, with 20 bases between. The V gene's germline CDR1 is KGHSH and CDR2 LQKENI. The CDR3 totals 17 residues. The DNA for the CDR3 is TGTGCCAGCTCCCCGATGGAGGGGCGGGCGGGCAATCAGCCCCAGCATTTT. This codes for CASSPMEGRAGNQPQHF.

This clone was seen only once. The chain has TRBV29-1 and TRBJ2-5, with a possible D match to TRBD2 (5 bases). V lost 1 base to trimming and J lost 1 base, with 13 bases between them. The CDR3 spans 15 residues. Germline CDR1 is SQVTM and CDR2 is ANQGSEA. CDR3 sequence reads: CSVEGSSRLQETQYF. The CDR3, as DNA: TGCAGCGTTGAAGGGTCTAGCCGCCTCCAAGAGACCCAGTACTTC.

This chain connects TRBV28 to TRBJ1-6; D gene ambiguous. CDR3 length: 13 amino acids. V was clipped by 1 base and J by 7 bases, with 5 bases between them. Germline lookup yields CDR1 MDHEN and CDR2 SYDVKM. The CDR3: CASSLFLNSPLHF. The CDR3 nucleotides read TGTGCCAGCAGTTTATTCTTGAATTCACCCCTCCACTTT.

V is TRBV4-3 and J is TRBJ1-5, with a possible D match to TRBD1 (6 bases). Germline V gene sequence: CDR1 LGHNA, CDR2 YSLEER. V dropped 0 bases and J dropped 7 bases, with 10 bases sitting between them. The CDR3 is made up of 14 amino acids. Here the CDR3 reads CASSQEQGGQPQHF. CDR3 bases: TGCGCCAGCAGCCAAGAACAGGGAGGGCAGCCCCAGCATTTT.

The J gene is TRBJ2-5, the V gene TRBV2; D is possibly TRBD2 (7 bases). Germline V CDR1 and CDR2: SNHLY, FYNNEI. This CDR3 comprises 13 residues. Trimming shortened V by 6 bases and J by 2 bases, and 10 bases separated the two germline ends. CDR3 in amino acids: CASRGGGQETQYF. CDR3 nucleotides: TGTGCCAGCAGGGGAGGGGGGCAAGAGACCCAGTACTTC.

In this sample, this clone turned up a few times. This rearrangement joins TRBV11-2 to TRBJ1-6; TRBD1 matches at 7 bases. Germline V CDR1 and CDR2: SGHAT, FQNNGV. V trimming: 2 bases; J trimming: 4 bases; junction bases outside the gene matches: 5. The CDR3 length is 16 residues. The CDR3 region has the DNA TGTGCCAGCAGCTTATCGGGACAGATATATAATTCACCCCTCCACTTT. Its translation is CASSLSGQIYNSPLHF.

The rearrangement uses TRBV7-8 and TRBJ2-7; TRBD2 matches at 10 bases. The ends lost 4 bases at V and 7 bases at J; junction bases unmatched: 7. The CDR3 is made up of 14 amino acids. Germline CDR1 reads SGHVS; CDR2 reads FQNEAQ. The CDR3 spells CASSSAGGPGEQYF. CDR3 nucleotide sequence: TGTGCCAGCAGCTCAGCGGGGGGGCCGGGGGAGCAGTACTTC.

The chain recombines TRBV5-1 with TRBJ2-3, with 8 bases that match TRBD1. The CDR3 totals 13 residues. Germline values: CDR1 SGHRS, CDR2 YFSETQ. With 7 bases clipped from V and 0 bases from J, the junction kept 1 base outside the gene matches. For the CDR3, the DNA is TGCGCCAGCGGACAGGGAAGCACAGATACGCAGTATTTT. The encoded protein is CASGQGSTDTQYF.

J is TRBJ2-6 and V is TRBV27, with 8 bases matching TRBD1. This CDR3 has 19 residues. The germline V gene encodes CDR1 MNHEY and CDR2 SMNVEV (reference sequence). V trimming: 5 bases; J trimming: 2 bases; junction bases outside the gene matches: 14. In DNA form, the CDR3 reads TGTGCCAGCAGTCCAACAGGGGACAGGTTTTCGGCTGGGGCCAACGTCCTGACTTTC. Protein: CASSPTGDRFSAGANVLTF.

The rearrangement joins TRBV7-9 to TRBJ1-5; the D gene is possibly TRBD1 (6 bases). Germline-derived CDR1 and CDR2 are SEHNR and FQNEAQ (reference sequence). The V end was cut by 3 bases, the J end by 7 bases, with 13 bases between. The CDR3 length is 14 residues. This chain's CDR3 is CASSLDNREQPQHF. The DNA for the CDR3 is TGTGCCAGCAGCTTGGACAACAGGGAGCAGCCCCAGCATTTT.

The V and J genes are TRBV7-3 and TRBJ1-4, with 7 bases that match TRBD1. Germline V gives CDR1 SGHTA, CDR2 FQGTGA. The V and J ends lost 5 bases and 7 bases, in that order; junction bases with no gene match: 4. The CDR3 is 13 residues long. In nucleotides, the CDR3 is TGTGCCAGCAGCGCGAACAGGGGTGAAAAACTGTTTTTT. Its translation is CASSANRGEKLFF. Full variable domain (remainder filled in from reference TRBV7-3 and TRBJ1-4): GAGVSQTPSNKVTEKGKYVELRCDPISGHTALYWYRQSLGQGPEFLIYFQGTGAADDSGLPNDRFFAVRPEGSVSTLKIQRTERGDSAVYLCASSANRGEKLFFGSGTQLSVL.

This clone appeared a few times. The CDR3 sequence is CAIASPKQVYGYTF. The CDR3 nucleotides read TGTGCCATCGCATCCCCGAAGCAGGTCTATGGCTACACCTTC. The gene calls are TRBV10-3 and TRBJ1-2; D is unresolved. The germline V and J ends were trimmed by 8 bases and 4 bases, with 17 bases remaining between them. CDR3 size: 14 residues. Germline V lookup: CDR1 ENHRY, CDR2 SYGVKD.

The chain has TRBV5-6 and TRBJ2-2; TRBD2 agrees at 7 bases. V shed 2 bases, J shed 1 base, and the junction held 2 bases outside the gene matches. This CDR3 contains 15 residues. Germline V gene sequence: CDR1 SGHDT, CDR2 YYEEEE. CDR3 amino acids: CASSFWGGNTGELFF. The CDR3 DNA follows: TGTGCCAGCAGCTTCTGGGGGGGGAACACCGGGGAGCTGTTTTTT.

The rearrangement links TRBV11-3 to TRBJ1-6, with D tentatively TRBD1 (5 bases). Germline assignment: CDR1 SGHNT and CDR2 YENEEA. Trimming removed 3 bases from V and 9 bases from J, with 9 bases in between. The CDR3 has 13 amino acids. The CDR3 here is CASSLGRGSPLHF. In DNA form, the CDR3 reads TGTGCCAGCAGCTTGGGGAGGGGTTCACCCCTCCACTTT.

The chain employs TRBV27 and TRBJ2-3; 7 bases fit TRBD1. The length of the CDR3 is 16 residues. The trim removed 8 bases at V and 2 bases at J, leaving 13 bases unmatched. The germline gives CDR1 MNHEY, CDR2 SMNVEV (reference sequence). CDR3 sequence reads: CASGDWTGPITDTQYF. CDR3 in DNA: TGTGCCAGCGGAGATTGGACAGGCCCCATCACAGATACGCAGTATTTT.

This clone was picked up one time. The J gene is TRBJ1-6, the V gene TRBV9, with 8 bases identical to TRBD1. V gave up 5 bases and J gave up 9 bases; unmatched junction bases: 7. Germline lookup yields CDR1 SGDLS and CDR2 YYNGEE. This CDR3 has 14 amino acids. In DNA form, the CDR3 reads TGTGCCAGCAGTCCGGGACAGGTGGGTTCACCCCTCCACTTT. As protein: CASSPGQVGSPLHF.

The chain carries TRBV7-8 and TRBJ2-2; D remains ambiguous. V gave up 7 bases and J gave up 4 bases, with 7 bases separating them. Germline V lookup: CDR1 SGHVS, CDR2 FQNEAQ. This CDR3 has 12 residues. The CDR3: CASTRVTGELFF. CDR3 coding DNA: TGTGCCAGCACCCGGGTCACCGGGGAGCTGTTTTTT. Variable domain in full (rest from reference TRBV7-8 and TRBJ2-2): GAGVSQSPRYKVAKRGQDVALRCDPISGHVSLFWYQQALGQGPEFLTYFQNEAQLDKSGLPSDRFFAERPEGSVSTLKIQRTQQEDSAVYLCASTRVTGELFFGEGSRLTVL.

This chain joins TRBV15 and TRBJ2-5, with 12 bases aligning to TRBD2. Germline lookup yields CDR1 LNHNV and CDR2 YYDKDF (reference sequence). This CDR3 has 15 residues. V gave up 1 base and J gave up 3 bases; unmatched junction bases: 0. CDR3 DNA sequence: TGTGCCACCAGCAGAGGACTAGCGGGAGAAGAGACCCAGTACTTC. It translates to CATSRGLAGEETQYF.

The V call is TRBV4-3, the J call TRBJ1-5, with unresolved D. Germline CDR1 and CDR2: LGHNA and YSLEER. V shed 0 bases and J shed 3 bases, with 9 bases lying between them. This CDR3 is 15 amino acids long. Here the CDR3 reads CASSQDRGYNQPQHF. As DNA, the CDR3 is TGCGCCAGCAGCCAAGATAGAGGTTACAATCAGCCCCAGCATTTT.